This T cell receptor (beta chain) was profiled in a study of blood T cell repertoires in COVID-19. The wider study: The samples span acute and convalescent COVID-19 from the United States, Italy and Spain. PBMCs, B-cell-depleted T cells, or T cells were the source of the cDNA or gDNA that made up the material.

In the study's own analysis: Estimated nucleated cell counts came from reference gene primer amplification. The data were produced by immunoSEQ multiplex PCR, yet TCRdb's version contains in-frame clones alone and is incomplete. V and J calls and clone size follow that table, whereas D and trimming were derived from the DNA. The sample yields under 140,000 clones, roughly four fifths seen once. The CDR3 runs to 14 residues. CDR1 is SGHTA, CDR2 FQGNSA, per germline. Trimming removed 5 bases from V and 7 bases from J, with 15 bases in between. The rearrangement joins TRBV7-2 to TRBJ1-5; a possible D gene is TRBD1 (6 bases). Source material: peripheral blood. The sequence derives from a woman aged 60-70 years with acute or convalescent COVID-19. The CDR3 protein is CASSLRSQGQPQHF. CDR3 in DNA: TGTGCCAGCAGCCTACGATCACAGGGCCAGCCCCAGCATTTT.